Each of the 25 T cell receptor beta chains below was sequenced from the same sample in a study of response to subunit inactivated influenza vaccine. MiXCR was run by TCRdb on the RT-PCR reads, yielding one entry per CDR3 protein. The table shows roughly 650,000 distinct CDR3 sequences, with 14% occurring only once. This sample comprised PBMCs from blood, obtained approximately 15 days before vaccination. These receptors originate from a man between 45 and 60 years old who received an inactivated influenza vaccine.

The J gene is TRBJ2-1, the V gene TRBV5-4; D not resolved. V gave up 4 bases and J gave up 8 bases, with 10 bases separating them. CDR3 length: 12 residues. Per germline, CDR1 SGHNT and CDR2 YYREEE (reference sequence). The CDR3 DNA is TGTGCCAGCAGCGGTCGGTTACATGAGCAGTTCTTC. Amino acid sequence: CASSGRLHEQFF.

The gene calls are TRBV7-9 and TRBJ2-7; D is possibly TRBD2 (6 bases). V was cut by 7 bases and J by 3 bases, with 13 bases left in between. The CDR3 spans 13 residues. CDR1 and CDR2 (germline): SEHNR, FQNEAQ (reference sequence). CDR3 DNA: TGTGCCAGCAACACCGGGAGCCTCTACGAGCAGTACTTC. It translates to CASNTGSLYEQYF.

The CDR3 sequence is CATSGGYTDTQYF. The CDR3 nucleotides read TGTGCCACCTCCGGGGGATACACAGATACGCAGTATTTT. The chain couples TRBV24-1 to TRBJ2-3; tentatively, D is TRBD2 (6 bases). CDR1 KGHDR and CDR2 SFDVKD come from the germline V gene. This CDR3 contains 13 residues. V was cut by 9 bases and J by 2 bases, with 11 bases left in between.

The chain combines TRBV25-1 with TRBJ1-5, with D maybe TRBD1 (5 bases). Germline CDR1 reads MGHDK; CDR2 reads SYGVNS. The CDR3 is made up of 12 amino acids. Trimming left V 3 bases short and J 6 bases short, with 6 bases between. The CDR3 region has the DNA TGTGCCAGCAGTGACCAGGGTCAGCCCCAGCATTTT. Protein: CASSDQGQPQHF. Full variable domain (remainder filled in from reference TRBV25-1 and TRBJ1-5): EADIYQTPRYLVIGTGKKITLECSQTMGHDKMYWYQQDPGMELHLIHYSYGVNSTEKGDLSSESTVSRIRTEHFPLTLESARPSHTSQYLCASSDQGQPQHFGDGTRLSIL.

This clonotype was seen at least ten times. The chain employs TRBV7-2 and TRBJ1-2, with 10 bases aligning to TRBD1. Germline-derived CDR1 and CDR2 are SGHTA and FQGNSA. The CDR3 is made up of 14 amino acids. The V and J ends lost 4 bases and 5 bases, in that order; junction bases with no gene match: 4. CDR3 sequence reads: CASSSGQGEYGYTF. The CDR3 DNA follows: TGTGCCAGCAGCTCCGGACAGGGGGAATATGGCTACACCTTC.

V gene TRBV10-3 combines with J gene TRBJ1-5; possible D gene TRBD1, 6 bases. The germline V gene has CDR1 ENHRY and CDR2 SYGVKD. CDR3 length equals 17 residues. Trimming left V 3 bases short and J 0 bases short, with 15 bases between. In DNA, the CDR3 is TGTGCCATCAGTGAAGGCACAGGGAGAGGTAGCAATCAGCCCCAGCATTTT. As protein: CAISEGTGRGSNQPQHF.

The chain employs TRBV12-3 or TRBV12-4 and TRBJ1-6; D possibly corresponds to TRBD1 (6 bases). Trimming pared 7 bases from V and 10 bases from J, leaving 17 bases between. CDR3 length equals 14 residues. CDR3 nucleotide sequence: TGTGCCAGCACCCGGGAGGGGGGGTTCTCACCCCTCCACTTT. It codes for CASTREGGFSPLHF.

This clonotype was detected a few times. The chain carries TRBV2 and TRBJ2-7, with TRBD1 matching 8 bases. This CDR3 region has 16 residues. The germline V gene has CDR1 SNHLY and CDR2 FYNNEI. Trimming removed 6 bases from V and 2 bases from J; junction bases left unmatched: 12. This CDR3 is CASRGILGTGPYEQYF. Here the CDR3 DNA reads TGTGCCAGCAGAGGTATTCTCGGGACAGGTCCCTACGAGCAGTACTTC.

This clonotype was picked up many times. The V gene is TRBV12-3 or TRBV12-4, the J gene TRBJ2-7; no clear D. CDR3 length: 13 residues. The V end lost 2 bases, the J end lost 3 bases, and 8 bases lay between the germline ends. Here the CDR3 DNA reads TGTGCCAGCAGTTTAAGTCAGAACTACGAGCAGTACTTC. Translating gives CASSLSQNYEQYF.

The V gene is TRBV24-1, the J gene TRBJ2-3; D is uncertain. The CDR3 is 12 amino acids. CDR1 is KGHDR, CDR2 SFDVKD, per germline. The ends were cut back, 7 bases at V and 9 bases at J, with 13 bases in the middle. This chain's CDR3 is CATSEEFGTQYF. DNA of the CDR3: TGTGCCACCAGCGAGGAGTTTGGGACGCAGTATTTT.

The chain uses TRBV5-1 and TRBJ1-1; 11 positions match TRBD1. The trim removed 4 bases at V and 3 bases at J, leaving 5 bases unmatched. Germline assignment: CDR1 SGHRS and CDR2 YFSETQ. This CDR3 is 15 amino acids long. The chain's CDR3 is CASSVGTGGYTEAFF. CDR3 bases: TGCGCCAGCAGCGTCGGGACAGGGGGTTACACTGAAGCTTTCTTT.

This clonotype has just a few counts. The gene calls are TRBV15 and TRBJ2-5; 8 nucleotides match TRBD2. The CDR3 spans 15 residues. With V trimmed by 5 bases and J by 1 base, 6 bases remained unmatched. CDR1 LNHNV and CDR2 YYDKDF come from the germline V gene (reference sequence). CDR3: CATSESGSFQETQYF. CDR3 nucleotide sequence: TGTGCCACCAGCGAAAGCGGGAGTTTCCAAGAGACCCAGTACTTC. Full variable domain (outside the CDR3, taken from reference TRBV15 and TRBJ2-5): DAMVIQNPRYQVTQFGKPVTLSCSQTLNHNVMYWYQQKSSQAPKLLFHYYDKDFNNEADTPDNFQSRRPNTSFCFLDIRSPGLGDTAMYLCATSESGSFQETQYFGPGTRLLVL.

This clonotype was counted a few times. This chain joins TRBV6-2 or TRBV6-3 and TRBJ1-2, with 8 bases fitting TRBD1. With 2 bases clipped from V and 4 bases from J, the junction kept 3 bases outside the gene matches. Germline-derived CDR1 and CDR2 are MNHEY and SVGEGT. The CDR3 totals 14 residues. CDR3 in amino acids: CASSYQGASYGYTF. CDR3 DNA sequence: TGTGCCAGCAGTTACCAGGGGGCGTCCTATGGCTACACCTTC.

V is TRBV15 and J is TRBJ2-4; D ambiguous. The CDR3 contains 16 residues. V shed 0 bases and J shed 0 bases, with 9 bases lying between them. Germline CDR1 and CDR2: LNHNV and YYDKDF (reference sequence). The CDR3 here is CATSREERLAKNIQYF. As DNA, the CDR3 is TGTGCCACCAGCAGAGAAGAGCGATTAGCCAAAAACATTCAGTACTTC.

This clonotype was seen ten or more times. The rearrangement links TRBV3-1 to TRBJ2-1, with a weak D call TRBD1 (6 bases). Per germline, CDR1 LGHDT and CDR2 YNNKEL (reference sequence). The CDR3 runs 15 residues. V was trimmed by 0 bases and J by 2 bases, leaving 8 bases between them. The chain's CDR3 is CASSQEGTPYNEQFF. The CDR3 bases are TGTGCCAGCAGCCAAGAAGGGACACCCTACAATGAGCAGTTCTTC.

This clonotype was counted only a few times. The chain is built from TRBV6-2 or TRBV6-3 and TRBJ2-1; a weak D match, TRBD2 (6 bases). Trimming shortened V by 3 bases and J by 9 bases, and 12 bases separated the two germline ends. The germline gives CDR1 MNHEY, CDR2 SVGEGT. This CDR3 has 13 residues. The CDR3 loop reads CASSYSGRSEQFF. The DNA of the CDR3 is TGTGCCAGCAGTTATTCTGGGAGGTCTGAGCAGTTCTTC.

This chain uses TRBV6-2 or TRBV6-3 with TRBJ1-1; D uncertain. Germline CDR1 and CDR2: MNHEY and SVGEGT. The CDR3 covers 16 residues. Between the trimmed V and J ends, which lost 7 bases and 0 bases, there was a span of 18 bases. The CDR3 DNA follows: TGTGCCAGCACCAAAAAATCTTGGTTCATGAACACTGAAGCTTTCTTT. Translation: CASTKKSWFMNTEAFF.

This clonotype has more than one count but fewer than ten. CDR3 nucleotide sequence: TGTGCCAGCAGTTACTCGATGGGGGGACCCCTCTACGAGCAGTACTTC. Protein product: CASSYSMGGPLYEQYF. The chain employs TRBV6-2 or TRBV6-3 and TRBJ2-7; weak D call: TRBD2 (6 bases). Germline V gene lookup returns CDR1 MNHEY and CDR2 SVGEGT. The CDR3 spans 16 residues. Trimming removed 0 bases from V and 3 bases from J, with 15 bases in between.

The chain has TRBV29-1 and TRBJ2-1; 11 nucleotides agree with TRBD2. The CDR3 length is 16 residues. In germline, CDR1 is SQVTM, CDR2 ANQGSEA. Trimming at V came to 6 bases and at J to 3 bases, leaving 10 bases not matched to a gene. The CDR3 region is CSVRHRLAGFYNEQFF. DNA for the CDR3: TGCAGCGTCCGCCACAGACTAGCGGGATTCTACAATGAGCAGTTCTTC.

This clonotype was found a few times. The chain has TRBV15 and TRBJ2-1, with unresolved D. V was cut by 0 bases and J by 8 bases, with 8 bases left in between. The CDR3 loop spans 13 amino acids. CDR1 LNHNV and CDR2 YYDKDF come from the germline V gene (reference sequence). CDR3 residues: CATSRDVGYEQFF. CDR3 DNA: TGTGCCACCAGCAGAGATGTTGGCTATGAGCAGTTCTTC.

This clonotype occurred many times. The CDR3 sequence is CASSLLGGGNFPPDTQYF. The CDR3 nucleotides are TGTGCCAGCAGTTTATTAGGTGGTGGCAACTTCCCCCCAGATACGCAGTATTTT. The chain couples TRBV28 to TRBJ2-3, with D uncertain. CDR3 length: 18 residues. Between the trimmed V and J ends, which lost 1 base and 4 bases, there was a span of 21 bases. The germline CDR1 and CDR2 sequences are MDHEN and SYDVKM.

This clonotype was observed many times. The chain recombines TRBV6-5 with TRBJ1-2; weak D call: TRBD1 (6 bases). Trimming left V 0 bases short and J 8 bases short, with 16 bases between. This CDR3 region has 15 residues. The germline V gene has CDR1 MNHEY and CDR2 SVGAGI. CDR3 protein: CASSYSTRGGLGYTF. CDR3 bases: TGTGCCAGCAGTTACTCGACGAGGGGGGGTCTCGGCTACACCTTC.

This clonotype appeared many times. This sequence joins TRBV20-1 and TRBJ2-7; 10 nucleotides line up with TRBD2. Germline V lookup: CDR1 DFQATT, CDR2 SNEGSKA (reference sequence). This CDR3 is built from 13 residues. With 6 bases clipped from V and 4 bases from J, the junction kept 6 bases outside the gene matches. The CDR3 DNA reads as TGCAGTGCGCAAGGACTAGCGGCATACGAGCAGTACTTC. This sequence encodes CSAQGLAAYEQYF.

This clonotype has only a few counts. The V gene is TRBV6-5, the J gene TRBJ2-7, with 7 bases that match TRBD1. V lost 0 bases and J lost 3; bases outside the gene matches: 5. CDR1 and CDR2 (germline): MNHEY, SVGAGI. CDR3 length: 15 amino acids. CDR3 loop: CASSYSRDSGYEQYF. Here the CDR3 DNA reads TGTGCCAGCAGTTACTCGAGGGACAGCGGCTACGAGCAGTACTTC.

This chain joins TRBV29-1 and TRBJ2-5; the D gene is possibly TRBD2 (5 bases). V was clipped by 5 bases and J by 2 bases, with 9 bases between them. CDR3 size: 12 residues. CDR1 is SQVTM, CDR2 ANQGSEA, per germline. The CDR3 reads CSVRTLQETQYF. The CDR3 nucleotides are TGCAGCGTTCGGACTTTACAAGAGACCCAGTACTTC. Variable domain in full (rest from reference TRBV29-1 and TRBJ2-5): SAVISQKPSRDICQRGTSLTIQCQVDSQVTMMFWYRQQPGQSLTLIATANQGSEATYESGFVIDKFPISRPNLTFSTLTVSNMSPEDSSIYLCSVRTLQETQYFGPGTRLLVL.